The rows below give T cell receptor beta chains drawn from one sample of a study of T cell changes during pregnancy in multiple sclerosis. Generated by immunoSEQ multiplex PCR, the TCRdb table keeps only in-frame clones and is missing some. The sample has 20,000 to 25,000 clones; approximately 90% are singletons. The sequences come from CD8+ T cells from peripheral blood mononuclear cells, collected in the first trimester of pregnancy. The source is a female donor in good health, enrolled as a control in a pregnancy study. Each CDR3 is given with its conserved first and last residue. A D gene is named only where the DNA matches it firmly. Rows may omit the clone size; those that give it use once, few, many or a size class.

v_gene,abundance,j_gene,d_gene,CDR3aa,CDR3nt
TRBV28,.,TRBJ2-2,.,CASSLRGNGELFF,TGTGCCAGCAGTTTAAGGGGGAACGGGGAGCTGTTTTTT
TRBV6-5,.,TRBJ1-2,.,CASSYSRDGGAYGYTF,TGTGCCAGCAGTTACTCGAGAGACGGTGGGGCCTATGGCTACACCTTC
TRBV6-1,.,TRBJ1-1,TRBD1,CASSGGTGGTEAFF,TGTGCCAGCAGTGGCGGGACAGGGGGTACTGAAGCTTTCTTT
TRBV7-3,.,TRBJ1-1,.,CASSPAATTPRNTEAFF,TGTGCCAGCAGCCCGGCCGCGACGACTCCTAGGAACACTGAAGCTTTCTTT
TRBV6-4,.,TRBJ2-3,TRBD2,CASSLTSGATDTQYF,TGTGCCAGCAGCCTGACTAGCGGGGCCACAGATACGCAGTATTTT
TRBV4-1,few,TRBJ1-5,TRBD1,CASSLRSGGTDNQPQHF,TGCGCCAGCAGCCTCAGGTCAGGCGGGACAGACAATCAGCCCCAGCATTTT
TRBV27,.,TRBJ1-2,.,CASSFGGGYGYTF,TGTGCCAGCAGTTTCGGGGGTGGCTATGGCTACACCTTC
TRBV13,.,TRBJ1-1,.,CASSLGRGTEAFF,TGTGCCAGCAGCTTAGGTCGGGGGACTGAAGCTTTCTTT
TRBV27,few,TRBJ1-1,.,CASSLWVRGEETEAFF,TGTGCCAGCAGTTTGTGGGTTAGGGGTGAGGAAACTGAAGCTTTCTTT
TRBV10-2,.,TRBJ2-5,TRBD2,CASSEQAGEETQYF,TGCGCCAGCAGTGAACAAGCGGGGGAAGAGACCCAGTACTTC
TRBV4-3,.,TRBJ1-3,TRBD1,CASSQTPMTGTNTIYF,TGCGCCAGCAGCCAAACACCAATGACAGGGACAAACACCATATATTTT
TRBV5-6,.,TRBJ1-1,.,CASSLVRSDDTEAFF,TGTGCCAGCAGCCTCGTCAGGTCTGACGACACTGAAGCTTTCTTT
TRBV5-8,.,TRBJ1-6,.,CASSLEVGLGNSPLHF,TGTGCCAGCAGCTTGGAAGTGGGCCTTGGTAATTCACCCCTCCACTTT
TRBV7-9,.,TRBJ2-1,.,CASSLLGGEQFF,TGTGCCAGCAGCCTGTTAGGGGGTGAGCAGTTCTTC
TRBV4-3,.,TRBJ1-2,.,CASSQYMGLGYTF,TGCGCCAGCAGCCAATATATGGGGCTCGGCTACACCTTC
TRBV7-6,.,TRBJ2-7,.,CASSPPGRAYEQYF,TGTGCCAGCAGCCCACCGGGAAGGGCTTACGAGCAGTACTTC
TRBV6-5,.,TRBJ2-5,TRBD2,CASSYSGTSGEETQYF,TGTGCCAGCAGTTACTCCGGGACTAGCGGTGAAGAGACCCAGTACTTC
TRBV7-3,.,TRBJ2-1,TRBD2,CASSLTSGGDNEQFF,TGTGCCAGCAGCTTAACTAGCGGGGGGGACAATGAGCAGTTCTTC
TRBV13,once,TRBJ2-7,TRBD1,CASSPGTGGPYEQYF,TGTGCCAGCAGCCCCGGGACAGGAGGACCCTACGAGCAGTACTTC
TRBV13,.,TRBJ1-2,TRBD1,CASSSRTGDGYTF,TGTGCCAGCAGCTCCAGGACAGGGGACGGCTACACCTTC
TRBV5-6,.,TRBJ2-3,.,CASSFGWGGTDTQYF,TGTGCCAGCAGCTTTGGGTGGGGGGGCACAGATACGCAGTATTTT
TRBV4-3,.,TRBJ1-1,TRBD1,CASSQWTGGSEAFF,TGCGCCAGCAGCCAATGGACAGGGGGGTCCGAAGCTTTCTTT
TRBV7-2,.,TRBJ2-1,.,CASSLDSYNEQFF,TGTGCCAGCAGCCTCGACTCGTACAATGAGCAGTTCTTC
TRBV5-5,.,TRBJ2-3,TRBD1,CASSLPDRGDTQYF,TGTGCCAGCAGCTTGCCGGACAGGGGAGATACGCAGTATTTT
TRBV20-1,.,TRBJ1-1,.,CSARDGNEAFF,TGCAGTGCTAGAGACGGGAATGAAGCTTTCTTT
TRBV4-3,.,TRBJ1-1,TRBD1,CASSQGTGGNTEAFF,TGCGCCAGCAGCCAAGGGACAGGGGGTAACACTGAAGCTTTCTTT
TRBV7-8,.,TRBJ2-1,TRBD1,CASSLAGQGVDEQFF,TGTGCCAGCAGCTTAGCGGGACAGGGGGTCGATGAGCAGTTCTTC
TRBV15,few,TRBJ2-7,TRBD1,CATRGDRGDSYEQYF,TGTGCCACCAGGGGAGACAGGGGCGACTCCTACGAGCAGTACTTC
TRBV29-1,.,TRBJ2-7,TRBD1,CSVAGTGYEQYF,TGCAGCGTCGCCGGGACAGGCTACGAGCAGTACTTC
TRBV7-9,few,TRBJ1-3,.,CASSAGNSGNTIYF,TGTGCCAGCAGCGCCGGGAACTCTGGAAACACCATATATTTT
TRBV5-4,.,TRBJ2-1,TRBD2,CASSSGLAGGLNEQFF,TGTGCCAGCAGCAGCGGACTAGCGGGGGGCTTAAATGAGCAGTTCTTC
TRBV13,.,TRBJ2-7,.,CASSTPGEYEQYF,TGTGCCAGCAGCACCCCGGGGGAATACGAGCAGTACTTC
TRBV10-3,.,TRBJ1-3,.,CAINPGNSGNTIYF,TGTGCCATCAATCCAGGCAACTCTGGAAACACCATATATTTT
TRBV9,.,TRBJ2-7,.,CASSPTGTNSYEQYF,TGTGCCAGCAGCCCCACAGGGACAAACTCCTACGAGCAGTACTTC
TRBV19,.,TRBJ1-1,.,CASSIGRNTEAFF,TGTGCCAGTAGTATTGGCAGGAACACTGAAGCTTTCTTT
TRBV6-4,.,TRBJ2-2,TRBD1,CASKEGQDTTGELFF,TGTGCCAGCAAAGAGGGACAGGATACCACCGGGGAGCTGTTTTTT
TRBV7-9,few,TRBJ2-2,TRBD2,CASSPPGGGTAGELFF,TGTGCCAGCAGCCCCCCTGGGGGGGGAACAGCCGGGGAGCTGTTTTTT
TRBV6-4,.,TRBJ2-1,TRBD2,CASSDSGTSGAGEQFF,TGTGCCAGCAGTGACTCCGGGACTAGCGGAGCGGGTGAGCAGTTCTTC
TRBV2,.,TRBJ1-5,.,CASKGVGNQPQHF,TGTGCCAGCAAAGGGGTAGGGAATCAGCCCCAGCATTTT
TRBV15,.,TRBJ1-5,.,CATSEDSSNQPQHF,TGTGCCACCAGCGAGGACAGTAGCAATCAGCCCCAGCATTTT
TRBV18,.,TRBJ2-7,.,CASSIGPDEQYF,TGTGCCAGCTCAATTGGGCCTGACGAGCAGTACTTC
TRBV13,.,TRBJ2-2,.,CASNGGLDSNTGELFF,TGTGCCAGCAATGGTGGTTTAGACTCGAACACCGGGGAGCTGTTTTTT
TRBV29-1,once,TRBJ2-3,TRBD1,CSVAGTGWADTQYF,TGCAGCGTTGCAGGGACAGGGTGGGCAGATACGCAGTATTTT
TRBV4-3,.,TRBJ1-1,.,CASSQVPGEYTEAFF,TGCGCCAGCAGCCAAGTACCAGGGGAGTACACTGAAGCTTTCTTT
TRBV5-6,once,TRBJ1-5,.,CASSWGGNQPQHF,TGTGCCAGCAGCTGGGGGGGCAATCAGCCCCAGCATTTT
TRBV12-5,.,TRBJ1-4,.,CASGSNRASGEKLFF,TGTGCTAGTGGTTCGAACAGGGCGTCAGGTGAAAAACTGTTTTTT
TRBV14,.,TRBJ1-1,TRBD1,CASSLQGATEAFF,TGTGCCAGCAGCTTACAGGGGGCTACTGAAGCTTTCTTT
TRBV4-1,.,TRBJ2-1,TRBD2,CASSRGGNEQFF,TGCGCCAGCAGCCGGGGGGGCAATGAGCAGTTCTTC
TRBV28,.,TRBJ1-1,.,CASSSTGVGPEAFF,TGTGCCAGCAGCTCCACCGGCGTGGGGCCTGAAGCTTTCTTT
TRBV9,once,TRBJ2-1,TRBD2,CASSPSSGGLYNEQFF,TGTGCCAGCAGCCCAAGCAGCGGGGGGCTCTACAATGAGCAGTTCTTC